The subject of this entry is one T cell receptor beta chain. Its antigen is still unknown. The sample has other DNA sequences that encode this CDR3 too. This table comes from immunoSEQ multiplex PCR, and its TCRdb copy is limited to in-frame clones, with some not included. The sample lists around 140,000 clones, about 90% occurring once. This CDR3 is 11 amino acids long. Trimming left V 0 bases short and J 5 bases short, with 1 base between. CDR1 and CDR2 (germline): SGHTA, FQGNSA. These data are taken from a study of T cell responses to AZD1222 COVID-19 vaccine. Points from the study as a whole: Most donors were white British and more were female, and clonal diversity was possibly underestimated. The CD4 TCRs associated with vaccination extended across spike and predominated at 160-218 and 743-854. Of spike-specific TCRs, nearly half reportedly target regions left unmutated in variants. Increases in Spike-specific TCR breadth and depth were seen after two AZD1222 doses.

The sample was peripheral blood, taken 28 days after the second dose of the MenACWY control vaccine. The V call is TRBV7-2, the J call TRBJ2-5; D not resolved. This receptor was identified in an adult who received the MenACWY meningococcal vaccine as a control. CDR3 protein: CASSLAETQYF. CDR3 coding DNA: TGTGCCAGCAGCTTAGCTGAGACCCAGTACTTC.